This T cell receptor beta chain was sequenced in a study of cytomegalovirus exposure and HLA in healthy donors. Study-level findings and limits: The authors enumerated 150 to 200 TCR beta chains as linked to cytomegalovirus.

The CDR3 consists of 13 residues. V dropped 4 bases and J dropped 3; count of bases not matched to a gene: 3. The germline V gene has CDR1 SGHNT and CDR2 YYREEE (reference sequence). This clone was counted once. Antigen: not known. PCR amplification relied on 60 Vbeta primers (plus 13 Jbeta primers). Data came from immunoSEQ multiplex PCR; TCRdb stores just in-frame clones and leaves some out. The table has roughly 160,000 clones, approximately 79% seen once; the top ten hold roughly 1.9%. The origin of this receptor is a man aged 35-49 years in good health and CMV-seronegative. This sequence joins TRBV5-4 and TRBJ2-7; 8 bases map to TRBD2. Sequencing was performed on PBMCs. The CDR3 loop reads CASSPGGIYEQYF. The CDR3 bases are TGTGCCAGCAGCCCGGGGGGGATCTACGAGCAGTACTTC.